This is a list of T cell receptor beta chains from one sample in a study of T-cell memory formation after mild COVID-19. From the 5' RACE reads, TCRdb called clonotypes with MiXCR, one entry per CDR3 protein. The profile shows about 340,000 distinct CDR3 sequences, approximately 14% of them singletons. The sequenced sample consisted of PBMCs or a T cell subset sorted from them (not recorded which). The receptors were sampled from a man aged 18-30 years who had mild COVID-19 (a few samples of this study predate the infection). Cell type and time point are not known. Each CDR3 is given with its conserved first and last residue. D genes are given only for firm matches. Clone size is not always given. Where it is, it says once, few, many or a class for expanded clones.

d_call clone_size j_call v_call cdr3_aa cdr3_nt
NA few TRBJ1-4 TRBV20-1 CSANQGVGEKLFF TGCAGTGCGAACCAGGGAGTCGGTGAAAAACTGTTTTTT
NA few TRBJ1-5 TRBV19 CASTLTGPYPQHF TGTGCCAGTACCTTGACAGGCCCGTATCCCCAGCATTTT
TRBD2 many TRBJ2-1 TRBV9 CASSSRGGSYNEQFF TGTGCCAGCAGCTCCCGCGGGGGCTCCTACAATGAGCAGTTCTTC
NA many TRBJ1-5 TRBV6-2/TRBV6-3 CASSYSIGGDGNQPQHF TGTGCCAGCAGTTACTCGATAGGAGGGGATGGCAATCAGCCCCAGCATTTT
NA few TRBJ1-5 TRBV18 CASSSRTDRLSNQPQHF TGTGCCAGCTCATCCCGGACAGATCGGCTTAGCAATCAGCCCCAGCATTTT
NA few TRBJ2-5 TRBV18 CASSPEQRETQYF TGTGCCAGCTCACCGGAACAGAGAGAGACCCAGTACTTC
TRBD2 few TRBJ2-2 TRBV10-3 CAIRPTSGGLANTGELFF TGTGCCATCAGACCGACTAGCGGGGGCCTCGCGAACACCGGGGAGCTGTTTTTT
TRBD1 NA TRBJ2-2 TRBV15 CATSNDRGRTGELFF TGTGCCACCAGCAACGACAGGGGGCGAACCGGGGAGCTGTTTTTT
NA NA TRBJ2-2 TRBV4-3 CASSHITGRTGELFF TGCGCCAGCAGCCACATTACTGGTCGCACCGGGGAGCTGTTTTTT
TRBD2 few TRBJ2-5 TRBV29-1 CSVDGGVVAGAQETQYF TGCAGCGTTGACGGAGGGGTGGTAGCGGGGGCCCAAGAGACCCAGTACTTC
TRBD2 few TRBJ2-2 TRBV4-3 CASSQEASGGRGNTGELFF TGCGCCAGCAGCCAAGAGGCTAGCGGGGGGAGAGGGAACACCGGGGAGCTGTTTTTT
NA NA TRBJ2-2 TRBV12-3/TRBV12-4 CASSREWGAGELFF TGTGCCAGCAGCCGGGAATGGGGGGCCGGGGAGCTGTTTTTT
NA many TRBJ2-5 TRBV11-2 CASSLDWEETQYF TGTGCCAGCAGCTTAGATTGGGAAGAGACCCAGTACTTC
NA NA TRBJ2-7 TRBV4-1 CASSQDEGGGNEQYF TGCGCCAGCAGCCAAGATGAGGGGGGCGGGAACGAGCAGTACTTC
NA few TRBJ1-2 TRBV10-3 CAISETRTTYGYTF TGTGCCATCAGTGAAACTAGGACCACATATGGCTACACCTTC
NA few TRBJ1-5 TRBV12-3/TRBV12-4 CASNGQSNQPQHF TGTGCCAGCAACGGACAAAGCAATCAGCCCCAGCATTTT
TRBD1 NA TRBJ2-5 TRBV3-1 CASSRGWDSAETQYF TGTGCCAGCAGCCGCGGGTGGGACAGTGCGGAGACCCAGTACTTC
NA few TRBJ1-1 TRBV29-1 CSEFSGTGGTEAFF TGCAGCGAGTTCTCCGGGACGGGGGGAACTGAAGCTTTCTTT
NA few TRBJ2-5 TRBV6-2/TRBV6-3 CASSPPRVRLQETQYF TGTGCCAGCAGTCCCCCCCGGGTCAGACTCCAAGAGACCCAGTACTTC
NA few TRBJ1-5 TRBV15 CATSRFRGGQPQHF TGTGCCACCAGCAGATTCAGGGGTGGTCAGCCCCAGCATTTT
TRBD1 few TRBJ1-2 TRBV19 CASGGIGTAPNYGYTF TGTGCCAGCGGGGGCATCGGGACAGCTCCAAACTATGGCTACACCTTC
NA few TRBJ1-6 TRBV4-3 CASSRHEGYRSPLHF TGCGCCAGCAGCCGACACGAGGGTTACAGGTCACCCCTCCACTTT
NA few TRBJ1-1 TRBV7-6 CASSLRDGSVVFF TGTGCCAGCAGCTTAAGGGACGGCTCGGTAGTTTTCTTT
NA NA TRBJ2-1 TRBV5-1 CASRSDSPYNEQFF TGCGCCAGCAGGTCGGACAGTCCCTACAATGAGCAGTTCTTC
NA NA TRBJ2-3 TRBV7-9 CASSPLLGQSTDTQYF TGTGCCAGCAGCCCCTTATTGGGGCAAAGCACAGATACGCAGTATTTT
NA NA TRBJ1-5 TRBV19 CASSSSPSGNQPQHF TGTGCCAGTAGTTCCTCCCCTTCGGGCAATCAGCCCCAGCATTTT
NA NA TRBJ2-2 TRBV7-7 CASRIDKGGTGELFF TGTGCTAGCAGAATCGACAAGGGAGGCACCGGGGAGCTGTTTTTT
NA NA TRBJ1-2 TRBV20-1 CSAETANYGYTF TGCAGTGCTGAGACAGCTAACTATGGCTACACCTTC
NA NA TRBJ1-5 TRBV2 CAKPQVRINQPQHF TGTGCCAAACCACAGGTTCGGATTAATCAGCCCCAGCATTTT
NA many TRBJ2-5 TRBV5-1 CASSLAFGSQETQYF TGTGCCAGCAGCTTAGCTTTCGGGAGTCAAGAGACCCAGTACTTC
NA NA TRBJ2-1 TRBV14 CASSQAWGVGDEQFF TGTGCCAGCAGCCAAGCCTGGGGGGTTGGCGATGAGCAGTTCTTC
NA NA TRBJ2-7 TRBV27 CASTWGGRSYEQYF TGTGCCAGCACCTGGGGGGGCAGGTCCTACGAGCAGTACTTC
NA NA TRBJ1-6 TRBV27 CASSKIGPSARVTLHF TGTGCCAGCAGTAAGATCGGACCATCGGCCCGAGTCACCCTCCACTTT
NA few TRBJ1-1 TRBV7-2 CASSLQGRYTEAFF TGTGCCAGCAGCTTGCAAGGGCGGTACACTGAAGCTTTCTTT
NA few TRBJ2-1 TRBV5-6 CASSGISYNEQFF TGTGCCAGCAGCGGGATCTCCTACAATGAGCAGTTCTTC
TRBD2 NA TRBJ2-1 TRBV4-3 CASSQDVTGTSRGREFF TGCGCCAGCAGCCAAGATGTTACCGGGACTAGCCGGGGGCGTGAGTTCTTC
NA NA TRBJ1-3 TRBV4-3 CASSQELGKGLLNTIYF TGCGCCAGCAGCCAAGAGCTGGGCAAGGGCCTCTTGAACACCATATATTTT